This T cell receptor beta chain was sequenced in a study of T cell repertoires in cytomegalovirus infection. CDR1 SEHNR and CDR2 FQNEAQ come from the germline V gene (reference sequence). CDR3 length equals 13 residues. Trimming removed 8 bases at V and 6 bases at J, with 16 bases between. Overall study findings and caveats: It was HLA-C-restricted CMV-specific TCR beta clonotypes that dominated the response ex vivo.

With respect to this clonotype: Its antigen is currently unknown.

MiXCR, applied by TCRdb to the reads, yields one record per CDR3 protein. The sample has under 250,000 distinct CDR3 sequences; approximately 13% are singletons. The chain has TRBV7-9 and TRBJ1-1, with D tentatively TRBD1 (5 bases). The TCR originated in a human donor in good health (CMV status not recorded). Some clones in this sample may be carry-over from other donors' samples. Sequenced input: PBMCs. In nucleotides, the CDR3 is TGTGCCAGCTTCCAGTGGGGGGACGCTGAAGCTTTCTTT. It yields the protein CASFQWGDAEAFF.